The 25 T cell receptor beta chains below come from one sample, sequenced in a study of blood T cell repertoires in COVID-19. The data were produced by immunoSEQ multiplex PCR, yet TCRdb's version contains in-frame clones alone and is incomplete. The sample records some 530,000 clones, about 85% being singletons. Material: PBMCs or T cells enriched from blood (not recorded which). Every receptor here comes from a woman aged 55-69 years who had recovered from COVID-19.

The chain links TRBV3-1 (or the pseudogene TRBV3-2) to TRBJ2-7; D is uncertain. The CDR3 sequence is 14 residues long. Per the germline V gene, CDR1 is LGHDT and CDR2 is YNNKEL (reference sequence). The V end was cut by 0 bases, the J end by 3 bases, with 9 bases between. The CDR3 DNA is TGTGCCAGCAGCCAAGATCTTACTCTCTACGAGCAGTACTTC. This translates into CASSQDLTLYEQYF.

The chain uses TRBV10-3 and TRBJ2-7; D is ambiguous. This CDR3 spans 14 amino acids. Germline V gene sequence: CDR1 ENHRY, CDR2 SYGVKD. V was cut by 3 bases and J by 0 bases, with 9 bases left in between. The DNA of the CDR3 is TGTGCCATCAGTGATTCCCTCAGCTCCTACGAGCAGTACGTC. It codes for CAISDSLSSYEQYV.

The genes are TRBV6-1 and TRBJ1-5; a possible D gene is TRBD1 (6 bases). The CDR3 contains 18 residues. Germline lookup yields CDR1 MNHNS and CDR2 SASEGT. V was shortened by 3 bases and J by 3 bases, with 21 bases between the two germline ends. CDR3 residues: CASSDAALNRVVNQPQHF. As DNA, the CDR3 is TGTGCCAGCAGTGATGCCGCCTTAAACAGGGTGGTCAATCAGCCCCAGCATTTT.

This clone was counted many times. V gene TRBV5-5 combines with J gene TRBJ1-3; D is possibly TRBD1 (5 bases). CDR3 length equals 15 residues. CDR1 is SGHKS and CDR2 is YYEKEE in the germline V gene (reference sequence). With 2 bases removed from V and 2 bases from J, the gap between germline ends came to 11 bases. The CDR3 DNA is TGTGCCAGCAGCTTAGGCCTAGGGGCTGGAAACACCATATATTTT. Its translation: CASSLGLGAGNTIYF.

The chain carries TRBV30 and TRBJ1-5; a weak D match, TRBD1 (5 bases). Germline CDR1 reads GTSNPN; CDR2 reads SVGIG (reference sequence). This CDR3 has 13 residues. Between the trimmed V and J ends, which lost 1 base and 4 bases, there was a span of 8 bases. The CDR3 nucleotides are TGTGCCTGGAGTGAGACAGCAAATCAGCCCCAGCATTTT. Residues: CAWSETANQPQHF.

The chain's CDR3 is CASSSPYNEKLFF. As DNA, the CDR3 is TGTGCCAGCAGTTCCCCCTATAATGAAAAACTGTTTTTT. The chain combines TRBV27 with TRBJ1-4; D uncertain. Germline lookup yields CDR1 MNHEY and CDR2 SMNVEV (reference sequence). The CDR3 covers 13 residues. V lost 4 bases to trimming and J lost 4 bases, with 7 bases between them.

The gene calls are TRBV2 and TRBJ1-1; D call uncertain. This CDR3 comprises 12 residues. Germline-derived CDR1 and CDR2 are SNHLY and FYNNEI. V was shortened by 7 bases and J by 7 bases, with 13 bases between the two germline ends. CDR3 amino acids: CASTSAGFEAFF. The CDR3 DNA follows: TGTGCCAGCACCTCGGCAGGATTTGAAGCTTTCTTT.

This chain links TRBV3-1 (or the pseudogene TRBV3-2) with TRBJ1-1; TRBD1 aligns across 7 bases. The CDR3 has 14 residues. With V trimmed by 3 bases and J by 4 bases, 5 bases remained unmatched. Germline V gene sequence: CDR1 LGHDT, CDR2 YNNKEL (reference sequence). DNA of the CDR3: TGTGCCAGCAGCCAGGCCGACAGGGCCACTGAAGCTTTCTTT. Translation: CASSQADRATEAFF.

The chain recombines TRBV6-5 with TRBJ1-1; possibly TRBD1 for D (6 bases). Trimming removed 5 bases at V and 0 bases at J, with 13 bases between. The CDR3 loop spans 15 amino acids. The germline gives CDR1 MNHEY, CDR2 SVGAGI. This chain's CDR3 is CASSRGGKMNTEAFF. The CDR3 DNA follows: TGTGCCAGCAGTCGCGGGGGCAAGATGAACACTGAAGCTTTCTTT.

On this clone itself: The same CDR3 arises from other DNA sequences in this sample as well. The rearrangement uses TRBV12-3 or TRBV12-4 and TRBJ1-2; D possibly corresponds to TRBD1 (6 bases). The CDR3 has 13 residues. Trimming pared 3 bases from V and 4 bases from J, leaving 9 bases between. Here the CDR3 reads CASSLQGIYGYTF. The CDR3 DNA reads as TGTGCCAGCAGTTTGCAGGGGATCTATGGCTACACCTTC.

This clone was counted a few times. The rearrangement links TRBV10-3 to TRBJ1-1; D possibly corresponds to TRBD1 (5 bases). The CDR3 contains 14 residues. Trimming removed 7 bases from V and 0 bases from J, with 12 bases in between. CDR1 ENHRY and CDR2 SYGVKD come from the germline V gene. The CDR3 sequence: CAINPTALNTEAFF. CDR3 coding DNA: TGTGCCATCAATCCGACAGCATTGAACACTGAAGCTTTCTTT.

This clone was counted a single time. The chain employs TRBV9 and TRBJ1-6; a possible D gene is TRBD1 (5 bases). Deletions cut 4 bases from V and 8 bases from J, with 16 bases between. This CDR3 comprises 15 residues. Germline values: CDR1 SGDLS, CDR2 YYNGEE. The CDR3 DNA reads TGTGCCAGCAGCCTACGAGGGACTGGGGATTCACCCCTCCACTTT. Translated: CASSLRGTGDSPLHF.

This chain uses TRBV5-1 with TRBJ1-2, with D possibly matching TRBD1 (5 bases). Germline-derived CDR1 and CDR2 are SGHRS and YFSETQ. The V end lost 4 bases, the J end lost 3 bases, and 13 bases lay between the germline ends. This CDR3 contains 14 residues. CDR3 sequence reads: CASSLEGGDYGYTF. For the CDR3, the DNA is TGCGCCAGCAGCCTCGAGGGAGGGGACTATGGCTACACCTTC.

V is TRBV24-1 and J is TRBJ1-5, with no clear D. Germline V gives CDR1 KGHDR, CDR2 SFDVKD. V was pared by 4 bases and J by 8 bases, with 8 bases between. This CDR3 contains 12 residues. CDR3 nucleotide sequence: TGTGCCACCAGTGACCCCGGGAAGCCCCAGCATTTT. Translating it yields CATSDPGKPQHF.

This chain uses TRBV4-2 with TRBJ1-3; D may be TRBD1 (6 bases). Trimming took 4 bases from V and 8 from J, leaving 15 bases between them. Germline V gene lookup returns CDR1 LGHNA and CDR2 YNFKEQ. The CDR3 consists of 14 residues. CDR3 amino acids: CASSPAQGKDTIYF. DNA for the CDR3: TGTGCCAGCAGCCCAGCACAGGGTAAGGACACCATATATTTT.

This chain links TRBV28 with TRBJ2-5; TRBD1 aligns across 8 bases. Trimming removed 5 bases from V and 4 bases from J; junction bases left unmatched: 3. There are 13 residues in the CDR3. Looked up from germline, CDR1 is MDHEN and CDR2 is SYDVKM. CDR3 bases: TGTGCCAGCAGTGACAGGGGTCGAGAGACCCAGTACTTC. Protein product: CASSDRGRETQYF. Based on the CDR3 plus reference TRBV28 and TRBJ2-5, the full variable domain is DVKVTQSSRYLVKRTGEKVFLECVQDMDHENMFWYRQDPGLGLRLIYFSYDVKMKEKGDIPEGYSVSREKKERFSLILESASTNQTSMYLCASSDRGRETQYFGPGTRLLVL.

CDR3 sequence: CASSQAQGARGTDTQYF. DNA for the CDR3: TGTGCCAGCAGCCAAGCTCAGGGGGCTCGGGGCACAGATACGCAGTATTTT. This rearrangement joins TRBV14 to TRBJ2-3, with TRBD1 identical over 8 bases. With V trimmed by 1 base and J by 1 base, 7 bases remained unmatched. Germline V lookup: CDR1 SGHDN, CDR2 FVKESK. The CDR3 sequence is 17 residues long.

DNA for the CDR3: TGTGCCAGCAGTGAGGTACCAGGGGACCATCAGCCCCAGCATTTT. Its translation is CASSEVPGDHQPQHF. The V gene is TRBV6-1, the J gene TRBJ1-5; TRBD1 is a possible D gene (6 bases). The CDR3 has 15 amino acids. The ends were cut back, 3 bases at V and 5 bases at J, with 14 bases in the middle. Germline V gene sequence: CDR1 MNHNS, CDR2 SASEGT.

The rearrangement links TRBV25-1 to TRBJ1-1; the D is unclear. The CDR3 spans 16 residues. The V end lost 3 bases, the J end lost 1 base, and 15 bases lay between the germline ends. Germline V gene sequence: CDR1 MGHDK, CDR2 SYGVNS. CDR3 loop: CASSESLGRPNTEAFF. The DNA of the CDR3 is TGTGCCAGCAGTGAGTCCCTGGGCAGGCCGAACACTGAAGCTTTCTTT.

This clone was counted between two and nine times. This rearrangement joins TRBV30 to TRBJ1-6; possible D gene TRBD1, 5 bases. The CDR3 contains 15 residues. Germline CDR1 GTSNPN, CDR2 SVGIG (reference sequence). Trimming stripped 4 bases from V and 2 bases from J, with 12 bases between. The chain's CDR3 is CAWTGGAPYNSPLHF. In DNA form, the CDR3 reads TGTGCCTGGACGGGCGGGGCACCCTATAATTCACCCCTCCACTTT.

This chain connects TRBV19 to TRBJ2-3; TRBD2 aligns across 8 bases. This CDR3 comprises 15 residues. In germline, CDR1 is LNHDA, CDR2 SQIVND (reference sequence). The V gene end was trimmed by 3 bases and the J gene end by 7 bases; junction bases not matched to a gene: 9. CDR3 nucleotide sequence: TGTGCCAGTAGTATTGTCGGGGGGGCCTGGAATACGCAGTATTTT. Translating gives CASSIVGGAWNTQYF. Supplemented by reference TRBV19 and TRBJ2-3, the full variable domain reads DGGITQSPKYLFRKEGQNVTLSCEQNLNHDAMYWYRQDPGQGLRLIYYSQIVNDFQKGDIAEGYSVSREKKESFPLTVTSAQKNPTAFYLCASSIVGGAWNTQYFGPGTRLTVL.

CDR3 sequence: CASSPSSAGGSETQYF. Here the CDR3 DNA reads TGTGCCAGTAGTCCTTCATCAGCGGGGGGGTCGGAGACCCAGTACTTC. The V call is TRBV19, the J call TRBJ2-5; TRBD2 agrees at 10 bases. The V gene end was trimmed by 5 bases and the J gene end by 5 bases; junction bases not matched to a gene: 11. The CDR3 loop spans 16 amino acids. CDR1 is LNHDA and CDR2 is SQIVND in the germline V gene (reference sequence).

The J gene is TRBJ1-1, the V gene TRBV28, with 8 bases lining up with TRBD1. CDR3 size: 16 residues. Trimming took 5 bases from V and 0 from J; bases not matched to a gene: 8. Germline CDR1 and CDR2: MDHEN and SYDVKM. The CDR3 loop reads CASSPRDRPMNTEAFF. Here the CDR3 DNA reads TGTGCCAGCAGTCCCCGGGACAGGCCGATGAACACTGAAGCTTTCTTT.

The chain employs TRBV2 and TRBJ1-5; possibly TRBD1 for D (6 bases). The CDR3 runs to 14 residues. Germline CDR1 and CDR2: SNHLY and FYNNEI. V was cut by 0 bases and J by 9 bases, with 12 bases left in between. DNA of the CDR3: TGTGCCAGCAGTGAAGCGAGGACAGCCCGGCCCCAGCATTTT. This translates into CASSEARTARPQHF.

This clone was counted a few times. CDR3 residues: CASSLVGVSGNTIYF. The DNA of the CDR3 is TGTGCCAGCAGCCTAGTGGGAGTCTCTGGAAACACCATATATTTT. The chain combines TRBV27 with TRBJ1-3, with no clear D. V was cut by 6 bases and J by 0 bases, with 12 bases left in between. Germline V lookup: CDR1 MNHEY, CDR2 SMNVEV (reference sequence). The CDR3 is 15 residues long.